This T cell receptor beta chain derives from a study of vaccination effects on CD4 cells after COVID-19. Study details: A couple of convalescent donors provided samples 16 days and one week before vaccination. General study findings and limits: New vaccine-induced clones dominated convalescents' post-vaccine spike-reactive clones. Late in the post-vaccination period, infection-induced and vaccine-induced clones underwent marked clonal contraction.

Note on this clone: No antigen is known for it.

The repertoire was sequenced with immunoSEQ multiplex PCR; TCRdb's copy has only in-frame clones and lacks some. Of approximately 33,000 clones listed, over 60% are singletons. The V end lost 5 bases, the J end lost 3 bases, and 16 bases lay between the germline ends. Germline V gene data show CDR1 as SGHTA and CDR2 as FQGNSA. This CDR3 spans 15 amino acids. ViraFEST expansion of antigen-specific CD4+ T cells with viral peptide pools preceded sequencing. An approximately 10-day culture period preceded the isolation of CD4+ T cells. This person's SARS-CoV-2 infection, confirmed by PCR, occurred between March and December 2020. At days 3 and 7, half of the medium was exchanged for IL-2 medium.

The rearrangement joins TRBV7-2 to TRBJ1-2; D perhaps matches TRBD1 (6 bases). The sample was CD4+ T cells from PBMCs cultured with HCoV-NL63 spike peptides, taken before COVID-19 vaccination. The clonotype originates from a human donor who had a prior SARS-CoV-2 infection. The CDR3 sequence: CASSGQTGLDYGYTF. Written as DNA, the CDR3 is TGTGCCAGCAGCGGACAAACAGGGCTAGACTATGGCTACACCTTC.